This T cell receptor (beta chain) was obtained from a study of blood T cell repertoires in COVID-19. Study-level information: From the United States, Italy and Spain came samples of acute and convalescent COVID-19. T cells, B-cell-depleted T cells, or PBMCs provided the cDNA or gDNA that served as material.

CDR3 length: 16 amino acids. With V trimmed by 6 bases and J by 7 bases, 8 bases remained unmatched. The germline CDR1 and CDR2 sequences are SGHRS and YFSETQ. In its sample, this clone was seen once. As originally analysed: Amplifying reference gene primers gave estimates of nucleated cell counts. Sequenced by immunoSEQ multiplex PCR; TCRdb stores in-frame clones only, minus some. Clone size and the V and J calls come from that table; the DNA yielded D and trimming. The sample carries about 350,000 clones, about 93% recorded once. This sequence joins TRBV5-1 and TRBJ2-2; TRBD2 aligns across 14 bases. The receptor was derived from a woman younger than 30 who had recovered from COVID-19. The specimen sequenced was peripheral blood. The chain's CDR3 is CASTVTSGRAGGELFF. CDR3 sequence (DNA): TGCGCCAGCACAGTGACTAGCGGGAGGGCCGGCGGGGAGCTGTTTTTT.